The T cell receptor beta chain described here comes from a study of cytomegalovirus exposure and HLA in healthy donors. Broader study findings: A later analysis found that most CMV-associated TCR beta chains appeared HLA-restricted. The study designated over 150 TCR beta chains cytomegalovirus-associated.

Concerning this clone: The antigen is undetermined.

Germline CDR1 reads SGHKS; CDR2 reads YYEKEE (reference sequence). Trimming stripped 9 bases from V and 4 bases from J, with 16 bases between. There are 13 residues in the CDR3. Nominal health characterized the donors when sampled, though unrecorded immune exposures were likely. Primers for the PCR totalled 60 Vbeta and 13 Jbeta. Clones were sequenced by immunoSEQ multiplex PCR, and TCRdb holds only the in-frame ones, with some missing. The data show just under 95,000 clones, more than 60% seen once. The sample taken for sequencing was PBMCs. The TCR originated in a man aged 50-60 years in good health and CMV-seropositive. The chain joins TRBV5-5 to TRBJ1-1, with D possibly TRBD1 on 6 matching bases. The CDR3 DNA follows: TGTGCCACGGAGTGGGGGCCCGGCACTGAAGCTTTCTTT. As protein: CATEWGPGTEAFF.